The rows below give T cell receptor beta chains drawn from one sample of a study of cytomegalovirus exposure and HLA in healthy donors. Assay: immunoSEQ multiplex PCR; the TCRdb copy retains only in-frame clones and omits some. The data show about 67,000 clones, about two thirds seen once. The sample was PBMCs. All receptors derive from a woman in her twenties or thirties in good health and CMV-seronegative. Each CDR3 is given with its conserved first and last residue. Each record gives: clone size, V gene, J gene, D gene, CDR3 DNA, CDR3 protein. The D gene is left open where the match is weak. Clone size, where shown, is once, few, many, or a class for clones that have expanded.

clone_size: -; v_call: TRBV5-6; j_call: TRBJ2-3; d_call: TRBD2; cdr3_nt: TGTGCCAGCGGAAGGGGAGCGGGGACTAGCACAGATACGCAGTATTTT; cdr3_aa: CASGRGAGTSTDTQYF
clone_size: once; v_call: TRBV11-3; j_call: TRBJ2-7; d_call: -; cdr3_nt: TGTGCCAGCAGCTTAGAGCAAATGAGCTCCTACGAGCAGTACTTC; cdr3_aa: CASSLEQMSSYEQYF
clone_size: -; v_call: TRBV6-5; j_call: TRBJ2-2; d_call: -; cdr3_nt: TGTGCCAGCAGGAGTTCAGGGGAGCTGTTTTTT; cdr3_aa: CASRSSGELFF
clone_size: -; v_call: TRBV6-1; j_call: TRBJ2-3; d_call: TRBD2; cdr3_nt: TGTGCCAGCAGTGGAGGACGGACTAGCGGGGCGGCGGATACGCAGTATTTT; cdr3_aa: CASSGGRTSGAADTQYF
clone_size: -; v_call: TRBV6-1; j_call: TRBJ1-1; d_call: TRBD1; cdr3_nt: TGTGCCAGCAGCCCTACTAAAGGGGGCATCACTGAAGCTTTCTTT; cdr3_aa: CASSPTKGGITEAFF
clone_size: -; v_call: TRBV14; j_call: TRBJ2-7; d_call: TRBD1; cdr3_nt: TGTGCCAGCAGCCAAGTGCGACAGGGGTTTATCTACGAGCAGTACTTC; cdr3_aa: CASSQVRQGFIYEQYF
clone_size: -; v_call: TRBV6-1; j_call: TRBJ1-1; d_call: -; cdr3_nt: TGTGCCAGCAGTCCCCGCTCAGGGGCACTCGAAGCTTTCTTT; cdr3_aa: CASSPRSGALEAFF
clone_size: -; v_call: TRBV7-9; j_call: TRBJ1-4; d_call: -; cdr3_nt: TGTTCCAGCAGCTCGCTCGCGGGGGCAGCTAATGAAAAACTGTTTTTT; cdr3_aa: CSSSSLAGAANEKLFF
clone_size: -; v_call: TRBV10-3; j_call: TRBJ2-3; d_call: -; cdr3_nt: TGTGCCATCAGCCATCCGAGGGGCACAGATACGCAGTATTTT; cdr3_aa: CAISHPRGTDTQYF
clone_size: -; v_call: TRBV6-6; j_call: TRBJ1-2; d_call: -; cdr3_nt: TGTGCCAGCAGTTACCAACAGGGCGTCTATGGCTACACCTTC; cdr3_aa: CASSYQQGVYGYTF
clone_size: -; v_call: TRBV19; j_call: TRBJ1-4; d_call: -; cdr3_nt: TGTGCCAGTAGTATGGGGGGGAAGTATGAAAAACTGTTTTTT; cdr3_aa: CASSMGGKYEKLFF
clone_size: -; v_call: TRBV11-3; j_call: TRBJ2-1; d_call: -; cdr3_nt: TGTGCCAGCAGCTTAGATCAGGGGGGTTACAATGAGCAGTTCTTC; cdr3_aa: CASSLDQGGYNEQFF
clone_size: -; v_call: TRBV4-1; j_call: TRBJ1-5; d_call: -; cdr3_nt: TGCGCCAGCAGCCTCCACCCAGGGGCCGATCAGCCCCAGCATTTT; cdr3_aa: CASSLHPGADQPQHF
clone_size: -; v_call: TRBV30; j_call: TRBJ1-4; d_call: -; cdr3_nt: TGTGCCTGGAGCACAGGGTTAACTAATGAAAAACTGTTTTTT; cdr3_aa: CAWSTGLTNEKLFF
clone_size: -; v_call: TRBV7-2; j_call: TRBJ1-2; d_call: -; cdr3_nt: TGTGCCAGCAGCTTAGATCGGGAGGGCTATGGCTACACCTTC; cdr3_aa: CASSLDREGYGYTF